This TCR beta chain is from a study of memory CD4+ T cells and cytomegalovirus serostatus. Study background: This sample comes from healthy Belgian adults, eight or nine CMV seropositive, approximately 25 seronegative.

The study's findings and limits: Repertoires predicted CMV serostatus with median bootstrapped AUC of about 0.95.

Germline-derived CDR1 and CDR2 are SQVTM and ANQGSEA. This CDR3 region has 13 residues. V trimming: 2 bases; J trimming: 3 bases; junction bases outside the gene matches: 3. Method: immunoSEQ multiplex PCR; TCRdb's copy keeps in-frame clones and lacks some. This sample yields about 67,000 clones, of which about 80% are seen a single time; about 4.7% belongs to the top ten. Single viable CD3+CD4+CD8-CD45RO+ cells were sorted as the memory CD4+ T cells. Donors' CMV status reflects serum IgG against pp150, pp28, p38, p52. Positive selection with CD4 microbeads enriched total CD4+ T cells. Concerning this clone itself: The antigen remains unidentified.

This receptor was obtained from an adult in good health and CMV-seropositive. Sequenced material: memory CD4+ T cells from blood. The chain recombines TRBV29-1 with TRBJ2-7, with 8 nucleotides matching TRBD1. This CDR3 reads CSVEKDRDYEQYF. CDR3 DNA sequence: TGCAGCGTTGAAAAGGACAGGGACTACGAGCAGTACTTC.